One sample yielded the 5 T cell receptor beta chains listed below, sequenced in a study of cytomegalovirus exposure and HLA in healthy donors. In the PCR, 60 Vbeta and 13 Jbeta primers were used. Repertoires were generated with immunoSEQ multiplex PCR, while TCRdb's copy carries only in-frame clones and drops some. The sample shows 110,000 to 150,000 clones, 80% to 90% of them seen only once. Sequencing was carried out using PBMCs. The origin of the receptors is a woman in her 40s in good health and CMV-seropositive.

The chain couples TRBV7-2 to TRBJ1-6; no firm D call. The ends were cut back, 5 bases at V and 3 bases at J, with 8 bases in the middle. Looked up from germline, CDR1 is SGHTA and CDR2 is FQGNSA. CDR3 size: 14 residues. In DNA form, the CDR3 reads TGTGCCAGCAGCCTCCAGCGCTATAATTCACCCCTCCACTTT. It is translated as CASSLQRYNSPLHF.

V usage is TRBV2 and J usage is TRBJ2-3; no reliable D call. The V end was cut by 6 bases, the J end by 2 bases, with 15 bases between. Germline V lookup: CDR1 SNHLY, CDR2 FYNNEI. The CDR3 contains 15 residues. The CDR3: CASRETPYYTDTQYF. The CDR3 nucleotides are TGTGCCAGCAGAGAGACTCCCTATTACACAGATACGCAGTATTTT.

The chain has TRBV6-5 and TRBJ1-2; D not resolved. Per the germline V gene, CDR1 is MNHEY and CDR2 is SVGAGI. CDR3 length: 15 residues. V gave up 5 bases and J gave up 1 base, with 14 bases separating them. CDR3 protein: CASSHPRVGNYGYTF. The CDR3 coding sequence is TGTGCCAGCAGTCACCCGAGGGTTGGTAACTATGGCTACACCTTC.

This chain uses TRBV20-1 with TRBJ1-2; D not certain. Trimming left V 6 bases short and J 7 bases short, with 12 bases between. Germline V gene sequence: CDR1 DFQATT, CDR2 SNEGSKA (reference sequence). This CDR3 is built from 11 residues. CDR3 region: CSAPSPGGYTF. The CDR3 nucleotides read TGCAGTGCCCCAAGCCCGGGTGGCTACACCTTC.

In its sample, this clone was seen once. The CDR3 region is CASSPQGGAPDTQYF. DNA for the CDR3: TGTGCCAGCAGCCCCCAAGGGGGGGCTCCAGATACGCAGTATTTT. This chain links TRBV9 with TRBJ2-3; a weak D match, TRBD2 (7 bases). V shed 4 bases and J shed 4 bases, with 16 bases lying between them. Germline lookup yields CDR1 SGDLS and CDR2 YYNGEE. This CDR3 contains 15 residues.